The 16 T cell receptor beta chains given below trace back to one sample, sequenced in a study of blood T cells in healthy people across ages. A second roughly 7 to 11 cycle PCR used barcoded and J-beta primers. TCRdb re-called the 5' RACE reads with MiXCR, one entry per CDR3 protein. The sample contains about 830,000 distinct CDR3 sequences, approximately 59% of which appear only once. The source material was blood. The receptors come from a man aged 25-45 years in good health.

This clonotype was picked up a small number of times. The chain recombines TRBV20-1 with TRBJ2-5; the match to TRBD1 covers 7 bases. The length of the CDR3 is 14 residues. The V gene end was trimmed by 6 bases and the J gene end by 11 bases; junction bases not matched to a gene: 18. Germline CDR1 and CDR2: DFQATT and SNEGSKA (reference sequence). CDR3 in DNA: TGCAGTGCGGACGTGGACAGGAACCGCTTCGGGCAGTACTTC. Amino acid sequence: CSADVDRNRFGQYF.

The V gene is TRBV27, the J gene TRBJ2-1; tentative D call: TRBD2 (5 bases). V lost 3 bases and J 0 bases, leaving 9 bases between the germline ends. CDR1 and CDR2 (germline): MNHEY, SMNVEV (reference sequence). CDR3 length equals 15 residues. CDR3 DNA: TGTGCCAGCAGTTTCGACTACTTCTCCTACAATGAGCAGTTCTTC. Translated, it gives CASSFDYFSYNEQFF.

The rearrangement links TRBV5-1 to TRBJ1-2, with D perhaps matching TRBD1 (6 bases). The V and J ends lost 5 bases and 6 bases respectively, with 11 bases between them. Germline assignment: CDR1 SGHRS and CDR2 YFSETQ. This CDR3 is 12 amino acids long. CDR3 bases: TGCGCCAGCAGGGCCGAGGGGGATGGCTACACCTTC. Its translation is CASRAEGDGYTF.

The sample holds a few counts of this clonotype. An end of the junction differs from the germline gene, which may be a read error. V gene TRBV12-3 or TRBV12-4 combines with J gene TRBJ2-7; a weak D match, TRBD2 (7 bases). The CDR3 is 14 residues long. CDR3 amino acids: CASSLGGGSDEQYF. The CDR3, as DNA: TGTGCCAGCAGTTTGGGCGGGGGCTCCGACGAGCAGTACTTC.

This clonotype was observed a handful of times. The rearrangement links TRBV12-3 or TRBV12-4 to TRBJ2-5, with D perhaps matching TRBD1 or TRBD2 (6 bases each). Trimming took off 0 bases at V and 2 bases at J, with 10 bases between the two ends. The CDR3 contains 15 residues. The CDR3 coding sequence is TGTGCCAGCAGTTTAGCGGGGGGCCAACAAGAGACCCAGTACTTC. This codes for CASSLAGGQQETQYF.

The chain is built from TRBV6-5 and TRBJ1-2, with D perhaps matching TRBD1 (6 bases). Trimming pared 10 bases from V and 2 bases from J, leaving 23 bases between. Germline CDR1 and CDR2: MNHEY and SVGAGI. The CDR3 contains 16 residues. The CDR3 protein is CATHGAVGAKNYGYTF. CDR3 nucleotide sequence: TGTGCCACCCATGGGGCAGTGGGGGCAAAGAACTATGGCTACACCTTC.

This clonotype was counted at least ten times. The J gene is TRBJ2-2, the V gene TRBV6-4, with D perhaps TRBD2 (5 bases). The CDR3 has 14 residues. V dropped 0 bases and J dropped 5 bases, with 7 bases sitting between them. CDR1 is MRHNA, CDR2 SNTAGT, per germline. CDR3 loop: CASSDSTGTGELFF. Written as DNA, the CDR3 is TGTGCCAGCAGTGACTCGACGGGAACCGGGGAGCTGTTTTTT.

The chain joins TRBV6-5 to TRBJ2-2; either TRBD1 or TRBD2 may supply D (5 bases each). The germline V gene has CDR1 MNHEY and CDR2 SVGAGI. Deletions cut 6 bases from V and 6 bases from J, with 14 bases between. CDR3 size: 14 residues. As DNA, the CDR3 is TGTGCCAGCAGCCGGGTGAGGGGTGCCGGGGAGCTGTTTTTT. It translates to CASSRVRGAGELFF.

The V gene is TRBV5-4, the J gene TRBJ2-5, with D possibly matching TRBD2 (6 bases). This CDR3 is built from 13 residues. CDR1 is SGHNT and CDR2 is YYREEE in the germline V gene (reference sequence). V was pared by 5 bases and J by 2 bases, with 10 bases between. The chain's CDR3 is CASRVGSQETQYF. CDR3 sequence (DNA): TGTGCCAGCAGAGTCGGGAGTCAAGAGACCCAGTACTTC.

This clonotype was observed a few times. Written as DNA, the CDR3 is TGCGCCAGCAGCCCTGGGACTAGCGGGGGGGCAAGGAATGAGCAGTTCTTC. This sequence encodes CASSPGTSGGARNEQFF. The chain has TRBV5-1 and TRBJ2-1; 16 positions match TRBD2. V trimming: 4 bases; J trimming: 7 bases; junction bases outside the gene matches: 8. This CDR3 has 17 amino acids. Germline V lookup: CDR1 SGHRS, CDR2 YFSETQ.

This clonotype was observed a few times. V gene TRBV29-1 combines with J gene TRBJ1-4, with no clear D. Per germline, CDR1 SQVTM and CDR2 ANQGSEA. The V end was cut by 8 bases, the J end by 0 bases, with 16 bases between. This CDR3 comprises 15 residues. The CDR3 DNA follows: TGCAGCTTTAAAAAAGCCGGGACAACTAATGAAAAACTGTTTTTT. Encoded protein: CSFKKAGTTNEKLFF.

The chain's CDR3 is CASEGATNEKLFF. The CDR3 region has the DNA TGTGCCAGCGAGGGGGCAACTAATGAAAAACTGTTTTTT. The V call is TRBV12-3 or TRBV12-4, the J call TRBJ1-4, with a weak D call TRBD1 (6 bases). The CDR3 is 13 amino acids. V dropped 8 bases and J dropped 0 bases, with 7 bases sitting between them.

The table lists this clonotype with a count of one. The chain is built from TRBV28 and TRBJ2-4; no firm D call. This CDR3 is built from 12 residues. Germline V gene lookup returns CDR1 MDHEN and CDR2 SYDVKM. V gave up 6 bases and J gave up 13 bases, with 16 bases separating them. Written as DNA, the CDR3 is TGTGCCAGCAGCACTACGCGAGATACGCAGTACTTC. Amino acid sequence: CASSTTRDTQYF.

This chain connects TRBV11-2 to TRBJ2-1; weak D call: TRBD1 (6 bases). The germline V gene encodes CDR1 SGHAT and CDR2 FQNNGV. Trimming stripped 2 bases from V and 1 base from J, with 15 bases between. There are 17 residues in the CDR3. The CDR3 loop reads CASSLITSGASYNEQFF. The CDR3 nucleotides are TGTGCCAGCAGCTTAATTACGTCAGGGGCGTCCTACAATGAGCAGTTCTTC.

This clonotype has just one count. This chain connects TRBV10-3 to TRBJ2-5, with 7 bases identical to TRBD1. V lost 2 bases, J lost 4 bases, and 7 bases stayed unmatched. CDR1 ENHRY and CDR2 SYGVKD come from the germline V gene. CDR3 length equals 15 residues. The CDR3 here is CAISEEGAGGETQYF. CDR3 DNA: TGTGCCATCAGTGAGGAGGGGGCTGGGGGAGAGACCCAGTACTTC.

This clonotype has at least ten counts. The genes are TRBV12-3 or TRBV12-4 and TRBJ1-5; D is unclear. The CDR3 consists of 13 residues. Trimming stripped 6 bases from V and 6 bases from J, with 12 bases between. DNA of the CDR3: TGTGCCAGCAGCTTTAGGGCGAGTCAGCCCCAGCATTTT. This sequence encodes CASSFRASQPQHF.